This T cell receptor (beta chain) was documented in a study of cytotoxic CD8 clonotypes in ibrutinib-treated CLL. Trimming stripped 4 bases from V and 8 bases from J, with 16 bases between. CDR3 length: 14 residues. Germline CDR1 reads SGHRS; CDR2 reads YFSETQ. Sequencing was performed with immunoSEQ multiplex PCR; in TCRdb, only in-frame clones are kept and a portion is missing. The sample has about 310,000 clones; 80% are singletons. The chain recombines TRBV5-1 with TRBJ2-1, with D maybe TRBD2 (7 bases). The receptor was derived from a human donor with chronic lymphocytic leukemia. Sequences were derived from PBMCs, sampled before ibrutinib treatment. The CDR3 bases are TGCGCCAGCAGCCCCACGGGGGGCCGGGATGAGCAGTTCTTC. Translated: CASSPTGGRDEQFF.